These 8 T cell receptor beta chains originate from one sample sequenced in a study of PD-1 and CTLA-4 blockade in melanoma. Only in-frame clones appear in the TCRdb table, and some are missing; sequencing was by immunoSEQ multiplex PCR. The sample shows tens of thousands of clones, about 91% of them seen only once. This sample comprised CD8+ T cells from peripheral blood, obtained before anti-PD-1 treatment. The receptors stem from a human donor with melanoma.

The genes are TRBV15 and TRBJ1-1; 7 bases align to TRBD1. J was trimmed by 1 base and V by 2 bases; bases with no gene match: 4. CDR1 and CDR2 (germline): LNHNV, YYDKDF (reference sequence). The CDR3 runs 15 residues. CDR3 residues: CATSRPWTGNTEAFF. For the CDR3, the DNA is TGTGCCACCAGCAGACCTTGGACAGGGAACACTGAAGCTTTCTTT.

This chain links TRBV28 with TRBJ1-1, with D hard to call. The CDR3 runs to 16 residues. The germline V gene has CDR1 MDHEN and CDR2 SYDVKM. Trimming removed 1 base from V and 3 bases from J, with 15 bases in between. The CDR3 spells CASSLSTAWRDTEAFF. The CDR3 nucleotides are TGTGCCAGCAGTTTATCGACTGCTTGGAGAGACACTGAAGCTTTCTTT.

The chain employs TRBV19 and TRBJ2-7; 7 bases fit TRBD1. V shed 6 bases and J 4 bases; nucleotides not matched to a gene: 3. Looked up from germline, CDR1 is LNHDA and CDR2 is SQIVND (reference sequence). This CDR3 has 12 residues. CDR3 nucleotide sequence: TGTGCCAGTAGCCCGGACAGGTACGAGCAGTACTTC. Translated, it gives CASSPDRYEQYF. Based on the CDR3 plus reference TRBV19 and TRBJ2-7, the full variable domain is DGGITQSPKYLFRKEGQNVTLSCEQNLNHDAMYWYRQDPGQGLRLIYYSQIVNDFQKGDIAEGYSVSREKKESFPLTVTSAQKNPTAFYLCASSPDRYEQYFGPGTRLTVT.

This chain links TRBV28 with TRBJ1-1; 9 bases match TRBD1. The V gene end was trimmed by 6 bases and the J gene end by 5 bases; junction bases not matched to a gene: 13. Germline CDR1 and CDR2: MDHEN and SYDVKM. This CDR3 is built from 16 residues. The CDR3 spells CASSFPSTGGGTEAFF. CDR3 nucleotides: TGTGCCAGCAGCTTCCCGTCGACAGGGGGTGGAACTGAAGCTTTCTTT.

This rearrangement joins TRBV27 to TRBJ2-1; D gene unclear. The V gene's germline CDR1 is MNHEY and CDR2 SMNVEV (reference sequence). V was pared by 5 bases and J by 7 bases, with 6 bases between. The CDR3 loop spans 11 amino acids. The chain's CDR3 is CASSTGNEQFF. In DNA form, the CDR3 reads TGTGCCAGCAGTACCGGGAATGAGCAGTTCTTC.

The genes are TRBV5-1 and TRBJ1-5; D is ambiguous. Deletions cut 2 bases from V and 5 bases from J, with 8 bases between. Germline CDR1 and CDR2: SGHRS and YFSETQ. The CDR3 is made up of 13 amino acids. CDR3 nucleotides: TGCGCCAGCAGCTTTGAAAGGGATCAGCCCCAGCATTTT. Its protein is CASSFERDQPQHF.

The chain carries TRBV28 and TRBJ1-1, with 8 bases fitting TRBD1. The V and J ends lost 5 bases and 1 base, in that order; junction bases with no gene match: 9. Germline-derived CDR1 and CDR2 are MDHEN and SYDVKM. This CDR3 has 16 amino acids. For the CDR3, the DNA is TGTGCCAGCAGTCCGATCATGACAGGGGAGAACACTGAAGCTTTCTTT. Translating gives CASSPIMTGENTEAFF.

This chain joins TRBV12-3 or TRBV12-4 and TRBJ2-7; the D gene is possibly TRBD2 (5 bases). Trimming pared 6 bases from V and 1 base from J, leaving 7 bases between. This CDR3 is built from 12 residues. In DNA, the CDR3 is TGTGCCAGCAGCGGGGAATCCTACGAGCAGTACTTC. Translation: CASSGESYEQYF.